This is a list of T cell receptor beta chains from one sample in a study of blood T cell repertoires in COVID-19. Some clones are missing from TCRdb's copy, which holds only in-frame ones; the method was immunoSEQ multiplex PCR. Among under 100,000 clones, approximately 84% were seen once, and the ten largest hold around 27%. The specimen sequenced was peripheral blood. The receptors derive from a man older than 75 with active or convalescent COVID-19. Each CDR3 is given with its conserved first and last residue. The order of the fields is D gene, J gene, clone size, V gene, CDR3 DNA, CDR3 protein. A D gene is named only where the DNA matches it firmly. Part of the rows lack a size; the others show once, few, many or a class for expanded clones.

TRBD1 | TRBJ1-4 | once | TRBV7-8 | TGTGCCAGCAGCTTGCGGGACAGGGGGAGTGAAAAACTGTTTTTT | CASSLRDRGSEKLFF
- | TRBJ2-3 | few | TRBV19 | TGTGCCAGTAGTCCCCCGGGACTGAGCACAGATACGCAGTATTTT | CASSPPGLSTDTQYF
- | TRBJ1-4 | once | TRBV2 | TGTGCCAGCATGGACTTGGGGGGGCCTAATGAAAAACTGTTTTTT | CASMDLGGPNEKLFF
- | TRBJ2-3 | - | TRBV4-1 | TGCGCCAGCAGCCAAGAACCCGGGGGGCATCTGACAGATACGCAGTATTTT | CASSQEPGGHLTDTQYF
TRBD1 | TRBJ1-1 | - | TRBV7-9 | TGTGCCAGCAGCCCCGAGCGGCCAGGGGGAGCTTTCTTT | CASSPERPGGAFF
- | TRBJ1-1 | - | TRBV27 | TGTGCCAGCAGTTTTCTTGGGCGCAGGTCTGTACGTGAAGCTTTCTTT | CASSFLGRRSVREAFF
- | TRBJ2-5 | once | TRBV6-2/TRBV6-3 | TGTGCCAGCAGTTACTCGGCTAGTCGAGAGACCCAGTACTTC | CASSYSASRETQYF
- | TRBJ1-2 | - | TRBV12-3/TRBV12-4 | TGTGCCAGCAGCCGTGGACAGTCCTCTGGCTACACCTTC | CASSRGQSSGYTF
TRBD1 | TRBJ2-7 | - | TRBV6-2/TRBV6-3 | TGTGCCAGCACCCCGGACAGGGATTTCTACGAGCAGTACTTC | CASTPDRDFYEQYF
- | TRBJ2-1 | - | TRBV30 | TGTGCCTGTTATTCAACAGGGCTCGATGAGCAGTTCTTC | CACYSTGLDEQFF
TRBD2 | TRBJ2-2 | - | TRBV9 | TGTGCCAGCAGCGTAGGAATTAGCGGGGGTGCGAGTAGCACCGGGGAGCTGTTTTTT | CASSVGISGGASSTGELFF
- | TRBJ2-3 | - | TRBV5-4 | TGTGCCAGCAGCTTGGAAGCTACGGCAGATACGCAGTATTTT | CASSLEATADTQYF
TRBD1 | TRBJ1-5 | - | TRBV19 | TGTGCCAGTAGTGGACAGGGGGTAGACAATCAGCCCCAGCATTTT | CASSGQGVDNQPQHF
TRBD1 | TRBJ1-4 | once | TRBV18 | TGTGCCAGCTCACCGAGACAGGGGAGTGAAAAACTGTTTTTT | CASSPRQGSEKLFF
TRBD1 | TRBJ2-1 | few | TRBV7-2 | TGTGCCACCTCTTGGGGACAGGGGACCCACAATGAGCAGTTCTTC | CATSWGQGTHNEQFF
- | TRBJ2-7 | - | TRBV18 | TGTGCCAGCTCACCGGACAGAAACTACGAGCAGTACTTC | CASSPDRNYEQYF
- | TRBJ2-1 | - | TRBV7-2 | TGTGCCAGCAGCCGCCTTCGGGCAGGGGTAAATGAGCAGTTCTTC | CASSRLRAGVNEQFF
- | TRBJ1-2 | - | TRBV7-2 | TGTGCCAGCAGCTCCCCAGACAGTTCTTCCTATGGCTACACCTTC | CASSSPDSSSYGYTF
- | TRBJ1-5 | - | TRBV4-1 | TGCGCCAGCAGCCTCCTTCGGGTCAATCAGCCCCAGCATTTT | CASSLLRVNQPQHF
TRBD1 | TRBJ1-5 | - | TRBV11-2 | TGTGCCAGCAGCCCTGGGGACAGGGGGAGCAATCAGCCCCAGCATTTT | CASSPGDRGSNQPQHF
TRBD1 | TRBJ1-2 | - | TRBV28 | TGTGCCAGCAGTTCCCAGGGGGGTCCGACCTTC | CASSSQGGPTF
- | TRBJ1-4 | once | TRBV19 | TGTGCCAGTAGTACGGGCAGGGGCCAAGCAACTAATGAAAAACTGTTTTTT | CASSTGRGQATNEKLFF
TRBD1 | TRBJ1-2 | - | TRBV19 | TGTGCCAGTAGTAGGACAGGGGGCGAGACCTATGGCTACACCTTC | CASSRTGGETYGYTF
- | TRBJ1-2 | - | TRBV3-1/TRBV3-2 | TGTGCCAGCAGCCATCTTTTACGAGGAGGGTTCGAGAGAGCGGATGGCTACACCTTC | CASSHLLRGGFERADGYTF
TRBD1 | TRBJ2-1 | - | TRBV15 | TGTGCCACCAGCAGAGCCGGACAGGGCTTTTACAATGAGCAGTTCTTC | CATSRAGQGFYNEQFF
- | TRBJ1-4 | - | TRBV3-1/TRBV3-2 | TGTGCCAGCAGCCAAGTATGGGGGCTCGGTAATGAAAAACTGTTTTTT | CASSQVWGLGNEKLFF
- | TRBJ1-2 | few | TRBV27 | TGTGCCAGCAGTTTCAGGGGCGGTGGCTACACCTTC | CASSFRGGGYTF
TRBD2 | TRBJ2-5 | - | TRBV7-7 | TGTGCCAGCAGCTCCCCACTAGCGGGCCGAGAGACCCAGTACTTC | CASSSPLAGRETQYF
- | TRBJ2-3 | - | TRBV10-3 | TGTGCCATCAAGACCTCAAGAGGGGGGGCATCAGATACGCAGTATTTT | CAIKTSRGGASDTQYF
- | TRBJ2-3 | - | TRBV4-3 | TGCGCCAGCAGCCAAGCCGGCAGGTCGGATACGCAGTATTTT | CASSQAGRSDTQYF
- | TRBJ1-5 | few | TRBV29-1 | TGCAGCGTTGGGGGGGGCAATCAGCCCCAGCATTTT | CSVGGGNQPQHF
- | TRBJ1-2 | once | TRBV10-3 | TGTGCCATCAGTGAGTCGACTAGGTTCTATGGCTACACCTTC | CAISESTRFYGYTF
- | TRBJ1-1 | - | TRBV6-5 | TGTGCCAGCAGGCACGAGGAGTCGAGAAACACTGAAGCTTTCTTT | CASRHEESRNTEAFF
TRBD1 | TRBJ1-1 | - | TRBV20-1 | TGCAGTGCTAGTTTGGGACAGGGTGAAGCTTTCTTT | CSASLGQGEAFF
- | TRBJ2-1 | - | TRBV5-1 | TGCGCCAGCAGCTTGTTCGGTCTTCCCGATAGCTCCTACAATGAGCAGTTCTTC | CASSLFGLPDSSYNEQFF
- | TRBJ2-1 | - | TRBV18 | TGTGCCAGCTCACCACCGACAGCGAACAATGAGCAGTTCTTC | CASSPPTANNEQFF
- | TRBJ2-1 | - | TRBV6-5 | TGTGCCAGCACCCGTACAGGGTTATCATCATATGAGCAGTTCTTC | CASTRTGLSSYEQFF
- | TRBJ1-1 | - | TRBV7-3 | TGTGCCAGCAGCTTAACCCCGCTGGAGCACACTGAAGCTTTCTTT | CASSLTPLEHTEAFF
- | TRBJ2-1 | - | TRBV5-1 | TGCGCCAGCAGCTTGGGACAGAGGAGCTCCTACAATGAGCAGTTCTTC | CASSLGQRSSYNEQFF
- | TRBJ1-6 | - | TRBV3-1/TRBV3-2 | TGTGCCAGCAGCCCACCGGGGGGGAGGAATTCACCCCTCCACTTT | CASSPPGGRNSPLHF
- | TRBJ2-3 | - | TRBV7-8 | TGTGCCAGCAGCTCTTCGGACAGAGAGAAGCAGTATTTT | CASSSSDREKQYF
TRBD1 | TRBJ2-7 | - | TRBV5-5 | TGTGCCAGCAGCTTGGGACAGGGGGCCTACGAGCAGTACTTC | CASSLGQGAYEQYF
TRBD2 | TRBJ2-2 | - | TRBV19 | TGTGCCAGTAATCGCGGGGGGGCCCCCGGGGAGCTGTTTTTT | CASNRGGAPGELFF
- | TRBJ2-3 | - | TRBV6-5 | TGTGCCAGCAGCCCAGGTGGGTGGCTCCCGCAGTATTTT | CASSPGGWLPQYF
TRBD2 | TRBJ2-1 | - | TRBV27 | TGTGCCAGCAGCCTAGCGGGGGGCAATGAGCAGTTCTTC | CASSLAGGNEQFF
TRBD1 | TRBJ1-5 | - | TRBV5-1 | TGCGCCAGCAGCTTGGGAGGACAGGGCTACAATCAGCCCCAGCATTTT | CASSLGGQGYNQPQHF